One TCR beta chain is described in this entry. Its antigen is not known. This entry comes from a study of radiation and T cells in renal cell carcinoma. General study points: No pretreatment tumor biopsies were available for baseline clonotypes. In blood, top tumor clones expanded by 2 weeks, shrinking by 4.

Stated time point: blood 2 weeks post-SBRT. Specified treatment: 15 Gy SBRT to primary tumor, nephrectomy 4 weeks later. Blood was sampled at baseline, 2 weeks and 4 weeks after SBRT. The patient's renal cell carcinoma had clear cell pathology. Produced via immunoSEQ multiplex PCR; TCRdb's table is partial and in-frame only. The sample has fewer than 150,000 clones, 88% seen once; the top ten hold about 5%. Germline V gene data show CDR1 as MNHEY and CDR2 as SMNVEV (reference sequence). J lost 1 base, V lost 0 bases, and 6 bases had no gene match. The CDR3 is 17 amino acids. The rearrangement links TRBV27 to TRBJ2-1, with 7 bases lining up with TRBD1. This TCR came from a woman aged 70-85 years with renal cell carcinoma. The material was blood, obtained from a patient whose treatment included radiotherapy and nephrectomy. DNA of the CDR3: TGTGCCAGCAGTTTATCCTTTACAGGGGTGTCCTACAATGAGCAGTTCTTC. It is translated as CASSLSFTGVSYNEQFF.